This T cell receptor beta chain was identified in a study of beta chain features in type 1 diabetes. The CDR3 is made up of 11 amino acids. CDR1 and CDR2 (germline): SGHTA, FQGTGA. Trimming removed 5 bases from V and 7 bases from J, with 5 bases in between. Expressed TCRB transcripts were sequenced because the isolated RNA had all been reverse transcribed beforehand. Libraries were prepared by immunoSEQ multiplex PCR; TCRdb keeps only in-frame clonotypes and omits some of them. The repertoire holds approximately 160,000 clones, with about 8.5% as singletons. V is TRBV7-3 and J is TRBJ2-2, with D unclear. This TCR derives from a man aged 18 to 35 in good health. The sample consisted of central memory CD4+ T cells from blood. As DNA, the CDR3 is TGTGCCAGCAGCGTTAACGGGGAGCTGTTTTTT. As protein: CASSVNGELFF.